What follows is one TCR beta chain and its context. Its antigen is unidentified. This CDR3 is built from 14 residues. The germline CDR1 and CDR2 sequences are ENHRY and SYGVKD. The V segment lost 4 bases and the J segment 5 bases; nucleotides outside the gene matches: 5. This entry belongs to a study of shared clonotypes between healthy human individuals. Study-level information: Participating donors consisted of two women and three men aged 18 to 49. Study results and limitations: The sampled material consisted only of blood, and tissue repertoires are likely to differ.

CD4+ cells were split into CD45RA+ naive and CD45RA-negative memory subsets. Using roughly 180 ng DNA, 32,000 or so T cell genomes, the sorted-subset replicate PCRs were run. Profiling relied on immunoSEQ multiplex PCR, and the TCRdb table lists in-frame clones only, not all of them. The sample carries about 2.4 million clones, approximately 93% recorded once. The sample comprised naive CD4+ T cells from PBMCs. Subset meaning: CD45RA+ positively selected. The V call is TRBV10-3, the J call TRBJ2-5, with TRBD2 identical over 9 bases. The sequence was collected from a man aged 18 to 29 in good health. Some clones in this sample may be carry-over from other donors' samples. The CDR3 protein is CAISVLAGGETQYF. CDR3 coding DNA: TGTGCCATCAGTGTACTAGCGGGTGGGGAGACCCAGTACTTC.